This passage covers 26 T cell receptor beta chains from one sample sequenced in a study of T cell changes during pregnancy in multiple sclerosis. The data were produced by immunoSEQ multiplex PCR, yet TCRdb's version contains in-frame clones alone and is incomplete. The data hold over 55,000 clones, with approximately 93% observed a single time. This specimen was peripheral blood, taken after pregnancy. The receptors shown here come from a female donor with multiple sclerosis, enrolled in a pregnancy study.

The chain has TRBV28 and TRBJ2-7; 12 bases align to TRBD2. V shed 11 bases and J 3 bases; nucleotides not matched to a gene: 2. CDR1 and CDR2 from the germline V gene are MDHEN and SYDVKM. CDR3 length: 12 residues. CDR3 DNA: TGTGCCGTGACTAGCGGGAGCTACGAGCAGTACTTC. It encodes CAVTSGSYEQYF. Using reference TRBV28 and TRBJ2-7 for the parts outside the CDR3, the full variable domain is DVKVTQSSRYLVKRTGEKVFLECVQDMDHENMFWYRQDPGLGLRLIYFSYDVKMKEKGDIPEGYSVSREKKERFSLILESASTNQTSMYLCAVTSGSYEQYFGPGTRLTVT.

This chain links TRBV27 with TRBJ2-7; TRBD1 matches 8 bases. The CDR3 consists of 13 residues. The ends lost 6 bases at V and 6 bases at J; junction bases unmatched: 7. Per germline, CDR1 MNHEY and CDR2 SMNVEV (reference sequence). The CDR3 loop is CASRGTGFSEQYF. The CDR3 nucleotides read TGTGCCAGCAGGGGGACAGGCTTCTCCGAGCAGTACTTC.

The chain employs TRBV7-9 and TRBJ1-1; 7 bases match TRBD1. The CDR3 runs 13 residues. The germline CDR1 and CDR2 sequences are SEHNR and FQNEAQ (reference sequence). J gave up 6 bases and V 5 bases, and 6 bases lay outside the gene matches. CDR3 sequence: CASSPTGAPEAFF. The CDR3 nucleotides are TGTGCCAGCAGCCCTACAGGGGCCCCTGAAGCTTTCTTT. Full variable domain (rest looked up from reference TRBV7-9 and TRBJ1-1): DTGVSQNPRHKITKRGQNVTFRCDPISEHNRLYWYRQTLGQGPEFLTYFQNEAQLEKSRLLSDRFSAERPKGSFSTLEIQRTEQGDSAMYLCASSPTGAPEAFFGQGTRLTVV.

The chain recombines TRBV6-6 with TRBJ2-5, with 8 bases that match TRBD2. CDR1 is MNHNY, CDR2 SVGAGI, per germline (reference sequence). The length of the CDR3 is 16 residues. V lost 7 bases to trimming and J lost 2 bases; unmatched junction nucleotides: 12. The CDR3 loop is CASTRTSGTSQETQYF. Here the CDR3 DNA reads TGTGCCAGCACTCGAACTAGCGGAACCTCACAAGAGACCCAGTACTTC.

The chain joins TRBV15 to TRBJ2-3; D is ambiguous. Trimming cost V 0 bases and J 4 bases, with 5 bases left between them. Looked up from germline, CDR1 is LNHNV and CDR2 is YYDKDF (reference sequence). This CDR3 comprises 13 residues. The CDR3 loop reads CATSRDPSDTQYF. The CDR3 coding sequence is TGTGCCACCAGCAGAGATCCGTCAGATACGCAGTATTTT. Combining the CDR3 with reference TRBV15 and TRBJ2-3 gives the whole variable domain DAMVIQNPRYQVTQFGKPVTLSCSQTLNHNVMYWYQQKSSQAPKLLFHYYDKDFNNEADTPDNFQSRRPNTSFCFLDIRSPGLGDTAMYLCATSRDPSDTQYFGPGTRLTVL.

V usage is TRBV19 and J usage is TRBJ1-5; the D gene is possibly TRBD1 (6 bases). Between the trimmed V and J ends, which lost 4 bases and 0 bases, there was a span of 13 bases. Germline loops: CDR1 LNHDA, CDR2 SQIVND (reference sequence). The CDR3 contains 16 residues. The CDR3 is CASSSPTGYSNQPQHF. The CDR3 coding sequence is TGTGCCAGTAGTAGCCCGACAGGATATAGCAATCAGCCCCAGCATTTT.

The chain has TRBV27 and TRBJ2-1; 9 bases fit TRBD1. V lost 10 bases, J lost 9 bases, and 10 bases stayed unmatched. The CDR3 contains 13 residues. The germline CDR1 and CDR2 sequences are MNHEY and SMNVEV (reference sequence). The CDR3 DNA reads as TGTGCCATCGCCGGGACAGGGATCGGTGAGCAGTTCTTC. It specifies CAIAGTGIGEQFF.

The CDR3 DNA is TGTGCCACCTTGGGACAGGGGATATGGGGTGGCTACACCTTC. It specifies CATLGQGIWGGYTF. V gene TRBV27 combines with J gene TRBJ1-2; 10 nucleotides align to TRBD1. Germline V lookup: CDR1 MNHEY, CDR2 SMNVEV (reference sequence). V shed 10 bases, J shed 7 bases, and the junction held 12 bases outside the gene matches. The CDR3 sequence is 14 residues long.

This clone was observed once. V and J are TRBV19 and TRBJ2-1; 7 nucleotides match TRBD1. After removal of 3 bases from V and 5 bases from J, the junction contained 7 bases not matched to a gene. The CDR3 spans 15 residues. Germline V gene lookup returns CDR1 LNHDA and CDR2 SQIVND (reference sequence). The CDR3 reads CASSIRDSSNNEQFF. DNA for the CDR3: TGTGCCAGTAGTATTCGGGACAGTTCTAACAATGAGCAGTTCTTC.

The CDR3 DNA sequence: TGTGCCAGCAATCGGGTTTCCTACAATGAGCAGTTCTTC. Translating gives CASNRVSYNEQFF. The chain joins TRBV5-6 to TRBJ2-1; D gene ambiguous. CDR3 length: 13 residues. Per the germline V gene, CDR1 is SGHDT and CDR2 is YYEEEE. The ends were cut back, 6 bases at V and 1 base at J, with 8 bases in the middle.

V usage is TRBV5-1 and J usage is TRBJ1-2; 7 bases line up with TRBD1. The V segment lost 4 bases and the J segment 1 base; nucleotides outside the gene matches: 1. Germline V gives CDR1 SGHRS, CDR2 YFSETQ. The CDR3 spans 13 residues. Here the CDR3 DNA reads TGCGCCAGCAGCCGGGACAGTAACTATGGCTACACCTTC. This sequence encodes CASSRDSNYGYTF.

The chain has TRBV7-9 and TRBJ1-4; 7 bases fit TRBD1. V was clipped by 5 bases and J by 6 bases; unmatched bases: 9. Germline-derived CDR1 and CDR2 are SEHNR and FQNEAQ (reference sequence). The CDR3 extends over 15 amino acids. DNA of the CDR3: TGTGCCAGCAGCCATAACCGGGACAGTCATGAAAAACTGTTTTTT. Protein product: CASSHNRDSHEKLFF.

The J gene is TRBJ2-3, the V gene TRBV4-2; 10 bases are shared with TRBD2. Germline V lookup: CDR1 LGHNA, CDR2 YNFKEQ. J lost 6 bases, V lost 2 bases, and 8 bases had no gene match. This CDR3 is built from 16 residues. CDR3 nucleotide sequence: TGTGCCAGCAGCCAATGGGGTTCTAGCGGGAGTGATACGCAGTATTTT. Its translation is CASSQWGSSGSDTQYF.

CDR3 residues: CASDKTSGRWGTGELFF. CDR3 bases: TGTGCCAGTGACAAGACTAGCGGGAGATGGGGCACCGGGGAGCTGTTTTTT. This chain joins TRBV19 and TRBJ2-2, with 12 bases lining up with TRBD2. The CDR3 runs to 17 residues. V dropped 8 bases and J dropped 4; count of bases not matched to a gene: 11. Germline V lookup: CDR1 LNHDA, CDR2 SQIVND (reference sequence).

The J gene is TRBJ1-4, the V gene TRBV29-1, with 10 bases matching TRBD1. V lost 7 bases, J lost 10 bases, and 12 bases stayed unmatched. CDR1 is SQVTM, CDR2 ANQGSEA, per germline. This CDR3 region has 14 residues. This chain's CDR3 is CSARVGDRGGKLFF. The DNA of the CDR3 is TGCAGCGCTCGTGTGGGGGACAGGGGCGGAAAACTGTTTTTT.

This chain links TRBV29-1 with TRBJ2-3; D unresolved. The CDR3 runs to 12 residues. V shed 4 bases and J shed 2 bases, with 7 bases lying between them. Germline V gene data show CDR1 as SQVTM and CDR2 as ANQGSEA. The CDR3 reads CSVVLSTDTQYF. CDR3 sequence (DNA): TGCAGCGTTGTCCTATCCACAGATACGCAGTATTTT.

The genes are TRBV11-1 and TRBJ2-1, with D maybe TRBD2 (5 bases). Trimming pared 5 bases from V and 0 bases from J, leaving 14 bases between. CDR1 is SGHAT, CDR2 FQDESV, per germline (reference sequence). The CDR3 is 16 amino acids. CDR3 protein: CASSPKAGISYNEQFF. In nucleotides, the CDR3 is TGTGCCAGCAGCCCTAAGGCGGGCATCTCCTACAATGAGCAGTTCTTC.

Only one count was recorded for this clone. This sequence joins TRBV7-9 and TRBJ2-5; no definite D call. This CDR3 contains 11 residues. The V end lost 8 bases, the J end lost 5 bases, and 9 bases lay between the germline ends. Per germline, CDR1 SEHNR and CDR2 FQNEAQ (reference sequence). DNA for the CDR3: TGTGCCAGCGACTTAAGGGAGACCCAGTACTTC. Protein: CASDLRETQYF.

The V and J genes are TRBV6-8 and TRBJ2-7; D not certain. Trimming shortened V by 6 bases and J by 0 bases, and 12 bases separated the two germline ends. The V gene's germline CDR1 is MNHGY and CDR2 SAAAGT. There are 14 residues in the CDR3. The CDR3 here is CASRCTPDSYEQYF. DNA of the CDR3: TGTGCCAGCAGGTGTACACCTGACTCCTACGAGCAGTACTTC.

DNA for the CDR3: TGTGCCAGCAGCTTACGGGGGAGCGGACTAAACAATGAGCAGTTCTTC. Its translation is CASSLRGSGLNNEQFF. V usage is TRBV13 and J usage is TRBJ2-1; tentatively, D is TRBD2 (6 bases). The germline CDR1 and CDR2 sequences are PRHDT and FYEKMQ (reference sequence). The CDR3 contains 16 residues. The V gene lost 2 bases and the J gene lost 5 bases, with 16 bases spanning the gap.

This chain uses TRBV27 with TRBJ2-1; weak D call: TRBD1 (5 bases). V lost 3 bases to trimming and J lost 10 bases, with 16 bases between them. The CDR3 has 14 amino acids. The germline V gene encodes CDR1 MNHEY and CDR2 SMNVEV (reference sequence). The CDR3: CASSFGTGVTEQFF. The CDR3 DNA follows: TGTGCCAGCAGTTTTGGAACAGGTGTGACCGAGCAGTTCTTC.

This clone has just one count. The rearrangement uses TRBV5-4 and TRBJ2-6, with D maybe TRBD2 (6 bases). The V gene lost 4 bases and the J gene lost 6 bases, with 11 bases spanning the gap. The germline V gene has CDR1 SGHNT and CDR2 YYREEE (reference sequence). The CDR3 loop spans 14 amino acids. CDR3: CASSETSKANVLTF. The DNA of the CDR3 is TGTGCCAGCAGCGAGACTAGTAAGGCCAACGTCCTGACTTTC.

The V and J genes are TRBV2 and TRBJ2-3, with D possibly TRBD1 on 6 matching bases. Germline assignment: CDR1 SNHLY and CDR2 FYNNEI. The CDR3 consists of 13 residues. V shed 1 base and J shed 9 bases, with 11 bases lying between them. CDR3 DNA: TGTGCCAGCAGTGAAGGACAGGTCGGCACGCAGTATTTT. It specifies CASSEGQVGTQYF.

The V gene is TRBV13, the J gene TRBJ2-1, with TRBD2 matching over 7 bases. CDR1 and CDR2 (germline): PRHDT, FYEKMQ (reference sequence). CDR3 length equals 18 residues. V lost 5 bases to trimming and J lost 0 bases; unmatched junction nucleotides: 13. This CDR3 reads CASSTWRERGFSYNEQFF. The CDR3 DNA is TGTGCCAGCAGCACCTGGCGGGAGCGGGGTTTCTCCTACAATGAGCAGTTCTTC.

The chain is built from TRBV7-9 and TRBJ2-7; 8 bases agree with TRBD2. This CDR3 comprises 16 residues. The V gene end was trimmed by 0 bases and the J gene end by 2 bases; junction bases not matched to a gene: 6. CDR1 is SEHNR and CDR2 is FQNEAQ in the germline V gene (reference sequence). The DNA for the CDR3 is TGTGCCAGCAGCTTAGCGGGGCGGGGGGCTACCTACGAGCAGTACTTC. Encoded protein: CASSLAGRGATYEQYF. Full variable domain (rest looked up from reference TRBV7-9 and TRBJ2-7): DTGVSQNPRHKITKRGQNVTFRCDPISEHNRLYWYRQTLGQGPEFLTYFQNEAQLEKSRLLSDRFSAERPKGSFSTLEIQRTEQGDSAMYLCASSLAGRGATYEQYFGPGTRLTVT.

V is TRBV7-3 and J is TRBJ2-3; 12 positions match TRBD2. This CDR3 contains 18 residues. Trimming took 3 bases from V and 2 from J; bases not matched to a gene: 9. Germline V CDR1 and CDR2: SGHTA, FQGTGA. CDR3 loop: CASSLTGTSGFNTDTQYF. CDR3 nucleotides: TGTGCCAGCAGCTTGACCGGGACTAGCGGGTTCAACACAGATACGCAGTATTTT.